The sequence of this TCR beta chain was determined in a study of CXCR3-negative and CXCR3-positive naive CD8 T cells (dated by TCRdb to about 2019). Concerning the study at large: About 150 million TRB reads were obtained in total, roughly 1.5 +/- 0.3 million reads per library. TRBV-TRBJ cluster analysis included naive subsets from about 5 donors and memory cells from 3 donors. Data from about 10 donors, pooled across two independent experiments, went into the diversity and physicochemical repertoire analyses. The full study reports these points: TRB CDR3s from CXCR3-positive naive cells showed higher hydrophobicity (lower Kidera factor 4), lower energy, and higher strength and volume indices than CXCR3-negative naive cells. CXCR3 expression partially decreased after cryopreservation, so most assays used freshly isolated PBMCs. Naive CXCR3-negative and CXCR3-positive cells from the same donor showed similar TRBV-TRBJ usage, whereas memory cells showed distinct patterns. Both naive subsets had comparably high repertoire diversity, while memory CD8+ T cells had much lower repertoire diversity. Because surface CD5, which has been linked to self-reactivity in mice, was comparable between naive subsets, TCR interaction strength was also inferred from TRB CDR3 physicochemical properties.

Notes on this clonotype: No antigen is known for it.

Its CDR3 holds 15 amino acids, cysteine through phenylalanine. DNA for this receptor is not on file. CDR1 and CDR2, per the germline V gene, are SGHVS and FNYEAQ. For every CD8+ T cell subset, over 250,000 cells were flow-sorted straight into RLT lysis buffer, and each subset was sorted in triplicate. To exclude memory contaminants, naive CD8+ T cells were stringently defined as CD45RO-CCR7+CD27+CD95-. Standard density gradient centrifugation was used to isolate peripheral blood mononuclear cells from buffy coats. Naive CXCR3-negative and CXCR3-positive CD8+ T cells were flow-sorted on a FACSAria III. Total RNA was extracted from sorted cells using an RNeasy Mini Kit. Sequenced using a NextSeq 550. The Human TCR Profiling Kit (MiLaboratory) was used to make UMI-labeled 5' RACE TRB cDNA libraries. The full amount of extracted RNA was used for cDNA synthesis, and the full amount of resulting cDNA was used for PCR amplification. Libraries were prepared in parallel with an identical number of PCR cycles. The study's processing was this. MIGEC and MiXCR extracted about 50,000 +/- 9,200 unique UMI-labeled TRB cDNA molecules per library, requiring at least two reads per UMI. On average, each library contained approximately 40,000 +/- 10,000 functional in-frame TRB CDR3 nucleotide clonotypes without stop codons. After downsampling to 5000 UMI-labeled TRB molecules per sample, diversity metrics, including normalized Shannon-Wiener and Chao1, were computed in VDJtools. VDJtools computed clonotype-size-weighted physicochemical properties of the central five CDR3 residues: interaction energy, strength, volume and Kidera factor 4. Reads reprocessed by TCRdb are summarized as one entry per CDR3 protein sequence, and DNA is absent. It is TCRdb's table, rather than the study itself, that gives the V and J calls and clone size. The table of this sample itemizes tens of thousands of distinct CDR3 sequences. The ten largest clones add up to around 0.99% of the sample.

Sequencing used naive CXCR3- CD8+ T cells from blood. Per the publication, the cell subset or site label means: CD45RO-CCR7+CD27+CD95- naive CD8+ T cells lacking CXCR3 (TNR3-). The rearranged chain carries TRBV7-6 and TRBJ2-3; the TCRdb call, TRBD2, lacks DNA for checking. The source is a human donor in good health. Some clones in this sample may be carry-over from other donors' samples. The CDR3 reads CASSRLAGVRDTQYF.